This T cell receptor beta chain is drawn from a study of T-cell reconstitution after alpha-beta-depleted transplantation in children. V was trimmed by 2 bases and J by 2 bases, leaving 13 bases between them. Germline CDR1 is SGHAT and CDR2 is FQNNGV. The CDR3 runs to 17 residues. This clonotype was seen only a few times. The TCRbeta library was prepared with unique molecular identifiers. A single record per CDR3 protein comes from TCRdb applying MiXCR to the PCR reads. The profile shows about 980,000 distinct CDR3 sequences, around 30% of them singletons. The chain links TRBV11-2 to TRBJ2-6; no clear D. The sequences come from PBMCs, mostly from graft donor cells, collected 360 days after TCRalphabeta/CD19-depleted stem cell transplant. This TCR came from a boy younger than two who had a stem cell transplant for SCID, so the T cells may come from the graft donor. The CDR3 loop is CASSLMGRITGANVLTF. The CDR3 DNA is TGTGCCAGCAGCTTAATGGGCAGAATTACTGGGGCCAACGTCCTGACTTTC.